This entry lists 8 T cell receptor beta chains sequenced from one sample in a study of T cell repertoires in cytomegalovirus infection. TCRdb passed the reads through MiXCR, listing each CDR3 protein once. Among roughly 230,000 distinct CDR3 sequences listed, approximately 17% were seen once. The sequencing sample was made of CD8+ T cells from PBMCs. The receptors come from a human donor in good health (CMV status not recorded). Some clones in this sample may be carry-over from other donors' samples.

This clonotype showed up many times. The CDR3 DNA is TGTGCCAGTACGACTAGCGGGGGGACTTACAATGAGCAGTTCTTC. As protein: CASTTSGGTYNEQFF. The chain combines TRBV7-8 with TRBJ2-1, with 13 bases identical to TRBD2. The V segment lost 9 bases and the J segment 4 bases; nucleotides outside the gene matches: 6. Per germline, CDR1 SGHVS and CDR2 FQNEAQ. The CDR3 runs to 15 residues.

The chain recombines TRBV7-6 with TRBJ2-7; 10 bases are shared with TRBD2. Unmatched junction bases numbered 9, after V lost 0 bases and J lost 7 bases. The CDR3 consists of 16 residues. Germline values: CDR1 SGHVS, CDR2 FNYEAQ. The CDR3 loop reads CASSLASTSGATEQYF. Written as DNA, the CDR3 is TGTGCCAGCAGCTTAGCGAGCACTAGCGGGGCAACGGAGCAGTACTTC.

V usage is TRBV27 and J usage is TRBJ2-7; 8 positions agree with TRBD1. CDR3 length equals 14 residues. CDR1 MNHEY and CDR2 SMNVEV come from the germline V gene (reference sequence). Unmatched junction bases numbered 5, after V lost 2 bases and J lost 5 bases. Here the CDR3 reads CASSLTGGIDEQYF. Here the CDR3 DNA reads TGTGCCAGCAGTTTAACAGGGGGTATCGACGAGCAGTACTTC.

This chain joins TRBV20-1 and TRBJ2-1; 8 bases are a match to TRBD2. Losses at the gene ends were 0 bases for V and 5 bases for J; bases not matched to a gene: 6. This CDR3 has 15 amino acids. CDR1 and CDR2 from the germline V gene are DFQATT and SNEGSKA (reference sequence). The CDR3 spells CSARDLRGEDNEQFF. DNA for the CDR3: TGCAGTGCTAGAGATCTGCGGGGGGAAGACAATGAGCAGTTCTTC.

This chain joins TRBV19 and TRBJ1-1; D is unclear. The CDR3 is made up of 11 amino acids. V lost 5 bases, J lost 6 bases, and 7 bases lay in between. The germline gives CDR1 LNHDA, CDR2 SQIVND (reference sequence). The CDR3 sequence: CASSLGPEAFF. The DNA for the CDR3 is TGTGCCAGTAGTCTCGGGCCTGAAGCTTTCTTT.

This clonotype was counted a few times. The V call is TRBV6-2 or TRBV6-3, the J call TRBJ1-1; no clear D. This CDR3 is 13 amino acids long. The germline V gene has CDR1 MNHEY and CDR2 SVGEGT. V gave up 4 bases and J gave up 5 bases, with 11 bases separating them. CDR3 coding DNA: TGTGCCAGCAGTTCCGGTCCATTGACTGAAGCTTTCTTT. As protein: CASSSGPLTEAFF.

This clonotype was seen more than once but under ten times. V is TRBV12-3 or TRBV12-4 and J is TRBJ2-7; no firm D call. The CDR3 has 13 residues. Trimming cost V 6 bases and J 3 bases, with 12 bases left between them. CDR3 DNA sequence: TGTGCCAGCAGCGGTACAAGGTACTACGAGCAGTACTTC. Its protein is CASSGTRYYEQYF.

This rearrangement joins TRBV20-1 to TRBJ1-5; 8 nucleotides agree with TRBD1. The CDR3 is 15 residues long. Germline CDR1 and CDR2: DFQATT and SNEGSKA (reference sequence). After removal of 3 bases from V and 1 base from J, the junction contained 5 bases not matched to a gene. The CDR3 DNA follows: TGCAGTGCTAGGATTGGACAGGGCAGCAATCAGCCCCAGCATTTT. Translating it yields CSARIGQGSNQPQHF.